The clone carrying this T cell receptor (beta chain) was observed a single time. Preparation of the TCRbeta library involved a method that used unique molecular identifiers. Each CDR3 protein gets one entry after TCRdb re-called the PCR reads with MiXCR. The sample has around 240,000 distinct CDR3 sequences; around 9.7% are singletons. Germline loops: CDR1 MGHDK, CDR2 SYGVNS. V lost 0 bases and J 6 bases, leaving 14 bases between the germline ends. The CDR3 is made up of 16 amino acids. The data are from a study of T-cell reconstitution after alpha-beta-depleted transplantation in children. The V call is TRBV25-1, the J call TRBJ2-2; D is unresolved. The TCR originated in a human donor who donated a stem cell graft to a child with SCID. Material: PBMCs from the stem cell graft donor, obtained from the stem cell graft. The CDR3 DNA sequence: TGTGCCAGCAGTGAATATGGGCTAGGGAAGGCCGGGGAGCTGTTTTTT. Protein product: CASSEYGLGKAGELFF.